This T cell receptor (beta chain) was sequenced for a study of regulatory T cells in long-lasting Graves disease. Notes on the study in general: New patients shared approximately 970 public clonotypes, and persistent patients shared more, with 2,500 to 3,000. Preferential use of TRBV28, TRBJ1-2 and TRBJ2-5 was seen in persistent disease.

The table lists this clonotype with many counts. As yet, its antigen is unknown. TCR beta libraries were built with iRepertoire HTBI primers and Arm-PCR of CDR3 regions. One entry per CDR3 protein results from TCRdb running MiXCR on the multiplex PCR reads. The table records under 800,000 distinct CDR3 sequences, around 17% of them present only once. In germline, CDR1 is MDHEN, CDR2 SYDVKM. CDR3 length: 17 residues. V was pared by 3 bases and J by 0 bases, with 6 bases of the junction left unmatched. This sample's time point: newly diagnosed GD, antithyroid drugs for less than 3 months. With RNA extracted from PBMCs as input, the TCR library was made. These data were also filed under a second study, of T cells in Graves' hyperthyroidism and ophthalmopathy. That investigation notes: Researchers defined stable Graves' hyperthyroidism as no ophthalmopathy progression within 18 months.

Sequenced here: peripheral blood mononuclear cells (PBMCs), sampled at new diagnosis, from a patient treated with antithyroid drugs. This receptor was obtained from a woman aged 30 to 39 with Graves disease. This chain joins TRBV28 and TRBJ1-1; 11 bases agree with TRBD1. Here the CDR3 reads CASSFSPDRGLNTEAFF. In nucleotides, the CDR3 is TGTGCCAGCAGTTTTTCCCCGGACAGGGGGCTGAACACTGAAGCTTTCTTT.